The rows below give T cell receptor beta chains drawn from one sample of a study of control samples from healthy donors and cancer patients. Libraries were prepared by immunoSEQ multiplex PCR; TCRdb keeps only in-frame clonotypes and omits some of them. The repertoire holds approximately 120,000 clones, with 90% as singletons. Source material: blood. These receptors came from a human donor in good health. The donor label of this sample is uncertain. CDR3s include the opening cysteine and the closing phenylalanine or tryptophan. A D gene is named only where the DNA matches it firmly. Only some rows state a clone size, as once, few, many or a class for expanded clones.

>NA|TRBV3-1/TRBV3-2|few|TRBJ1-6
TGTGCCAGCAGCCTCCAGGGCGGTAATTCACCCCTCCACTTT
CASSLQGGNSPLHF
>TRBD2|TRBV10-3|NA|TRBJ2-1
TGTGCCATCAGCCCTGGGGAGCGGGGGGACAATGAGCAGTTCTTC
CAISPGERGDNEQFF
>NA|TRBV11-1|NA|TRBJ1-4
TGTGCCAGCAGCTCAAGCGGGACCGATTTCGAAAAACTGTTTTTT
CASSSSGTDFEKLFF
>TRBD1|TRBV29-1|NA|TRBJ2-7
TGCAGCGTCTCCGGGACAGGGTTGGACTACGAGCAGTACTTC
CSVSGTGLDYEQYF
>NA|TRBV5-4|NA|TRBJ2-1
TGTGCCAGCAGCTTGGCCGGTCTCTCCTACAATGAGCAGTTCTTC
CASSLAGLSYNEQFF
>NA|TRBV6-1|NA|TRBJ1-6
TGTGCCAGCAGTGAAGAGTATGATTCACCCCTCCACTTT
CASSEEYDSPLHF
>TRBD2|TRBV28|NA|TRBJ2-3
TGTGCCAGCAGAGCCCCCAGCGGGGGAACAGATACGCAGTATTTT
CASRAPSGGTDTQYF
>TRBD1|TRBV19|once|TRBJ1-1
TGTGCCAGTAAGTGGGCACGGACAGGGGGCCTGAACACTGAAGCTTTCTTT
CASKWARTGGLNTEAFF
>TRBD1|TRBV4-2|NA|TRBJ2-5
TGTGCCAGCAGCCAAGATGCAGGGGGTGGTCTAGGGACCCAGTACTTC
CASSQDAGGGLGTQYF
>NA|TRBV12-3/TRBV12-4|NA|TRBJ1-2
TGTGCCAGCAGCTTACAGGGATCCGGCTACACCTTC
CASSLQGSGYTF
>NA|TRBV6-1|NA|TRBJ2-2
TGTGCCAGCAGTGAACCCCGGACGCGCTCTGTGGACACCGGGGAGCTGTTTTTT
CASSEPRTRSVDTGELFF
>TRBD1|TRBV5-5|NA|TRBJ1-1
TGTGCCAGCAGCACACAGGGGATGAACACTGAAGCTTTCTTT
CASSTQGMNTEAFF
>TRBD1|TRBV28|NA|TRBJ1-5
TGTGCCAGCAGCTCCGACAGGGAGAGCAATCAGCCCCAGCATTTT
CASSSDRESNQPQHF
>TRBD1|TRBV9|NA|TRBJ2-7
TGTGCCAGCAGCGTAGGCAGGGGACAGGGCGAGCAGTACTTC
CASSVGRGQGEQYF
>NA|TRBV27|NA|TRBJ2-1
TGTGCCAGCAGTTGGACAGAGTCCAATGAGCAGTTCTTC
CASSWTESNEQFF
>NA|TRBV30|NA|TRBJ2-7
TGTGCCTGGAGCCTATCCTACGAGCAGTACTTC
CAWSLSYEQYF
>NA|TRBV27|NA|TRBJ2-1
TGTGCCACCTCGGGGGAGCCTAGCTCCTACAATGAGCAGTTCTTC
CATSGEPSSYNEQFF
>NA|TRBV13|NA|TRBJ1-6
TGTGCCAGCAGCTTGAAGAATTCACCCCTCCACTTT
CASSLKNSPLHF
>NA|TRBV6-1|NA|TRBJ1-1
TGTGCCAGCAGTGAAGACGGGGGTAGGAGGGACACTGAAGCTTTCTTT
CASSEDGGRRDTEAFF
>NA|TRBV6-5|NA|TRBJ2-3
TGTGCCAGCAGGCCCCCGCTCGGAGATACGCAGTATTTT
CASRPPLGDTQYF
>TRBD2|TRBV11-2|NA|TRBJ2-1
TGTGCCAGCAGCTTATCCGGGAGGAGGTACAATGAGCAGTTCTTC
CASSLSGRRYNEQFF
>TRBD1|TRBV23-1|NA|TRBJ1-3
TGCGCCAGCAGTCAATGGGACAGGATGATTCGTGGAAACACCATATATTTT
CASSQWDRMIRGNTIYF
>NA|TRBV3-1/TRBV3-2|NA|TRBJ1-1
TGTGCCAGCAGCTCACAGGACAGTGAAGCTTTCTTT
CASSSQDSEAFF
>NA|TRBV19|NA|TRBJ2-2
TGTGCCAGTAGTATAGGGGGCGGACACACCGGGGAGCTGTTTTTT
CASSIGGGHTGELFF
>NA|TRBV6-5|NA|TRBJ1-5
TGTGCCAGCAGTTACCGGGACTCCAATCAGCCCCAGCATTTT
CASSYRDSNQPQHF
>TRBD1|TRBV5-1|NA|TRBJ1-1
TGCGCCAGCAGCAAGGGACAGGGTGTCACTGAAGCTTTCTTT
CASSKGQGVTEAFF
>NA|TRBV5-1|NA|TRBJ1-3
TGCGCCAGCAGCTTGGACCGCTCTGGAAACACCATATATTTT
CASSLDRSGNTIYF
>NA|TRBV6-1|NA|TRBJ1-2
TGTGCCAGCAGTGAACTAGAGGGCGCTAACTATGGCTACACCTTC
CASSELEGANYGYTF
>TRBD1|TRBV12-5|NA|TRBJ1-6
TGTGCTAGTGGCTCCCCGAGGGGACAGTCTAATTCACCCCTCCACTTT
CASGSPRGQSNSPLHF
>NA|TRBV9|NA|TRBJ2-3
TGTGCCAGCAGCGTACCCAGCACAGATACGCAGTATTTT
CASSVPSTDTQYF
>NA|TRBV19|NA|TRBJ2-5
TGTGCCAGTAGTACACGACAGACTCAAGAGACCCAGTACTTC
CASSTRQTQETQYF
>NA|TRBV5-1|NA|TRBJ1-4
TGCGCCAGCAGCTTCGACGGCCTCGGAGGAAAACTGTTTTTT
CASSFDGLGGKLFF
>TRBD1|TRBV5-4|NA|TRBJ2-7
TGTGCCAGCAGCCTGACAGGGCTTAAGCCCTACGAGCAGTACTTC
CASSLTGLKPYEQYF
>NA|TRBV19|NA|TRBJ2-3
TGTGCCAGCAAACCCCTGACGGGACAAGGCCCAGATACGCAGTATTTT
CASKPLTGQGPDTQYF
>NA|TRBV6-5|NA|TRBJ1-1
TGTGCCAGCCGCGTGGACACTGAAGCTTTCTTT
CASRVDTEAFF
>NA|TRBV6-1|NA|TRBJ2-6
TGTGCTAGCAGTGCAAAGGGGGTATCAGCTGGGGCCAACGTCCTGACTTTC
CASSAKGVSAGANVLTF
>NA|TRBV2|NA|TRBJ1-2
TGTGCCAGCAGTGAAGCTGGTGGCTACACCTTC
CASSEAGGYTF
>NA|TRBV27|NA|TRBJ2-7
TGTGCCAGCAGTTTACCGTTCCCCCGGGACATCTACGAGCAGTACTTC
CASSLPFPRDIYEQYF
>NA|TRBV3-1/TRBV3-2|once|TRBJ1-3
TGTGCCAGCAGCCAGATGAACTCATACTCTGGAAACACCATATATTTT
CASSQMNSYSGNTIYF
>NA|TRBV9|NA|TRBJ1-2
TGTGCCAGCAGCCCCTCGGGGTCCCACTATGAAGGCTACACCTTC
CASSPSGSHYEGYTF
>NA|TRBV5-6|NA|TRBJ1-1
TGTGCCAGCAGCTTGGCCTTCATACGTCGGCTTGAAGCTTTCTTT
CASSLAFIRRLEAFF
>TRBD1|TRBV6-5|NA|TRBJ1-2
TGTGCCAGCAGGACAGGGCCCTATGGCTACACCTTC
CASRTGPYGYTF
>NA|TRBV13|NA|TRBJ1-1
TGTGCCAGCAGCTTTTCCGGTTTTGAAGCTTTCTTT
CASSFSGFEAFF
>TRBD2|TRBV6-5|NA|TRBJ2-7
TGTGCCAGCAGAGTTAGCGGGGGCACGGGCAACGAGCAGTACTTC
CASRVSGGTGNEQYF
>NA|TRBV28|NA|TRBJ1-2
TGTGCCAGCAGTTCCTTAGGGGGAAACAATGGCTACACCTTC
CASSSLGGNNGYTF
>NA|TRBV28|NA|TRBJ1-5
TGTGCCAGCAGCCCTGCGGGAGCAGACAGTTGGTATCTCAATCAGCCCCAGCATTTT
CASSPAGADSWYLNQPQHF
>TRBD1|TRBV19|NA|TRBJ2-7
TGTGCCAGTAGTACGGACAGGGGGGGCGAGCAGTACTTC
CASSTDRGGEQYF
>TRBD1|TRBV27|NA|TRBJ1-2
TGTGCCAGCACCTCTACAGGGGGGGATGGCTACACCTTC
CASTSTGGDGYTF
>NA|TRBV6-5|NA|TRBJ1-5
TGTGCCAGCAGTTACTCGGTGGACCAGCCCCAGCATTTT
CASSYSVDQPQHF
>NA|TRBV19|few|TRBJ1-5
TGTGCCAGTAGTATTGGGACGGGTTATCAGCCCCAGCATTTT
CASSIGTGYQPQHF
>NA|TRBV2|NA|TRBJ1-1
TGTGCCAGCAGTGAAGCGTTGGCGGGGAACACTGAAGCTTTCTTT
CASSEALAGNTEAFF
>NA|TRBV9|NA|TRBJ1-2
TGTGCCAGCAGCGTAGTTGGGGGGCCGTATGGCTACACCTTC
CASSVVGGPYGYTF
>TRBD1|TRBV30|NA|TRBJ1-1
TGTGCCTGGAGTCGCAACCTACAGGGGTGGGGGAACACTGAAGCTTTCTTT
CAWSRNLQGWGNTEAFF
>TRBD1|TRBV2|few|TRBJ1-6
TGTGCCAGCAGTGAGCAGACAGGGGGTAATTCACCCCTCCACTTT
CASSEQTGGNSPLHF
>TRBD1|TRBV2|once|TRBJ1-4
TGTGCCAGCAGGCCAGGGGGCGCCCGAGAAAAACTGTTTTTT
CASRPGGAREKLFF
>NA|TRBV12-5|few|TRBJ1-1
TGTGCTAGTGGTTTGGTTATTGACGGTACCGTGACATTGAACACTGAAGCTTTCTTT
CASGLVIDGTVTLNTEAFF
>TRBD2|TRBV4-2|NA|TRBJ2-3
TGTGCCAGCAGCCAAGGATCCGGACTAGCGCTAACGAATACGCAGTATTTT
CASSQGSGLALTNTQYF
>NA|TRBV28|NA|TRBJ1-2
TGTGCCAGCATGAGTGAGTCGGCAGGGAGGACTAACTATGGCTACACCTTC
CASMSESAGRTNYGYTF
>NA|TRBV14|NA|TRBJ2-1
TGTGCCAGCAGCCCCGAATACAATGAGCAGTTCTTC
CASSPEYNEQFF